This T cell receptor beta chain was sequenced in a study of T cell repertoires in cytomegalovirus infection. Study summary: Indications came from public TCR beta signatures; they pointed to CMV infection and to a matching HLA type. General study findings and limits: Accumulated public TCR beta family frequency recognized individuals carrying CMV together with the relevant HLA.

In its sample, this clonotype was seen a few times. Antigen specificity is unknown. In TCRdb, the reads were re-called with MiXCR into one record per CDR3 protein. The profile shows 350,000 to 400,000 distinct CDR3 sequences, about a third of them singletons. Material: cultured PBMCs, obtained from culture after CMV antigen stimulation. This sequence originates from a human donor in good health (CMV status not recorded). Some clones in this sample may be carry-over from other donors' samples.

The CDR3 sequence is CASSARRANEKLFF. Here the CDR3 DNA reads TGTGCCAGCAGCGCGAGACGGGCTAATGAAAAACTGTTTTTT. The chain combines TRBV11-2 with TRBJ1-4; no firm D call. Germline CDR1 reads SGHAT; CDR2 reads FQNNGV. V was pared by 5 bases and J by 3 bases, with 10 bases between. This CDR3 is 14 amino acids long.